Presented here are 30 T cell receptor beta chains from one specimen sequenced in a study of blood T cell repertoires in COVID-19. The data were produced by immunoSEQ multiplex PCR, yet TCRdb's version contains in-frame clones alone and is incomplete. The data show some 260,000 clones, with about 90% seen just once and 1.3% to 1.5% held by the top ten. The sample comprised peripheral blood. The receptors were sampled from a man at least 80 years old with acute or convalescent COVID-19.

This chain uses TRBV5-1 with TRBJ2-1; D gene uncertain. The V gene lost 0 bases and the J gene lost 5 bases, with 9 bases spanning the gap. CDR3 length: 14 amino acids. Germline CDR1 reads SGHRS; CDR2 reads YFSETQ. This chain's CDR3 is CASSLEDLDNEQFF. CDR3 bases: TGCGCCAGCAGCTTGGAAGACTTGGACAATGAGCAGTTCTTC.

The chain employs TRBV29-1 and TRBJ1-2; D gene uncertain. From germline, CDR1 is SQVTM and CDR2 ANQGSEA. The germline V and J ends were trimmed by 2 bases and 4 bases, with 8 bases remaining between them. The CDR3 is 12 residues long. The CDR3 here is CSVEQASYGYTF. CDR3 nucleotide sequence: TGCAGCGTTGAACAGGCCTCCTATGGCTACACCTTC.

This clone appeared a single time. The CDR3 DNA reads TGTGCCAGCAGCTTAAACGGCAGGTGGGATGAGCAGTTCTTC. It specifies CASSLNGRWDEQFF. The chain joins TRBV7-3 to TRBJ2-1; D gene unclear. From germline, CDR1 is SGHTA and CDR2 FQGTGA. Deletions cut 1 base from V and 8 bases from J, with 12 bases between. There are 14 residues in the CDR3.

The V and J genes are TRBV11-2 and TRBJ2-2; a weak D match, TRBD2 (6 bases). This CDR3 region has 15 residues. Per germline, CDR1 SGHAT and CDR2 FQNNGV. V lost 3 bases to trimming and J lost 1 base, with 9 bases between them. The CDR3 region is CASSFGGWNTGELFF. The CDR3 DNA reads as TGTGCCAGCAGCTTCGGGGGTTGGAACACCGGGGAGCTGTTTTTT. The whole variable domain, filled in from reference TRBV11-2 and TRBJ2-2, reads EAGVAQSPRYKIIEKRQSVAFWCNPISGHATLYWYQQILGQGPKLLIQFQNNGVVDDSQLPKDRFSAERLKGVDSTLKIQPAKLEDSAVYLCASSFGGWNTGELFFGEGSRLTVL.

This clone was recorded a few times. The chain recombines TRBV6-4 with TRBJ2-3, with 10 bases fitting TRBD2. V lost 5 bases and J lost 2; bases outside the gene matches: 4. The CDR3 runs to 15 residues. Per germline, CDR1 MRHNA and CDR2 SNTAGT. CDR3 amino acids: CASSRTSGATDTQYF. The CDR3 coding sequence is TGTGCCAGCAGTCGGACTAGCGGAGCCACAGATACGCAGTATTTT.

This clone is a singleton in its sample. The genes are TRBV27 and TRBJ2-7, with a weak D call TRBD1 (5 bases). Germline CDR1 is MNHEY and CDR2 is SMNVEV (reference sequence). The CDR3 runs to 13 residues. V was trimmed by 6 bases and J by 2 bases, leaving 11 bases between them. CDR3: CASRLTAAYEQYF. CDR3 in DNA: TGTGCCAGCAGACTGACAGCAGCCTACGAGCAGTACTTC.

CDR3 protein: CASSQEGGLAGDTQYF. DNA of the CDR3: TGTGCCAGCAGCCAAGAAGGCGGGCTAGCGGGAGATACGCAGTATTTT. The rearrangement joins TRBV3-1 (or the pseudogene TRBV3-2) to TRBJ2-3, with 8 bases fitting TRBD2. The germline V gene encodes CDR1 LGHDT and CDR2 YNNKEL (reference sequence). CDR3 length: 16 amino acids. V lost 0 bases and J lost 5; bases outside the gene matches: 7.

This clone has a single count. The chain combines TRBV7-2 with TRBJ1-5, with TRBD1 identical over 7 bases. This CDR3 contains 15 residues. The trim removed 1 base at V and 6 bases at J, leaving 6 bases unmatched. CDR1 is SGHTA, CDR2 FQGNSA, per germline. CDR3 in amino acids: CASSLEGGWGQPQHF. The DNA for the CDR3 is TGTGCCAGCAGCTTAGAAGGGGGCTGGGGTCAGCCCCAGCATTTT.

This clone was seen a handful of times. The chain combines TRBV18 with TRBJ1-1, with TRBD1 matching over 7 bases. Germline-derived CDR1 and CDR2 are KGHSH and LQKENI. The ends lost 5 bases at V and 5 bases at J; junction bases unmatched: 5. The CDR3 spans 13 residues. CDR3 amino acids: CASSGTAKTEAFF. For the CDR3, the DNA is TGTGCCAGCTCAGGGACAGCCAAAACTGAAGCTTTCTTT.

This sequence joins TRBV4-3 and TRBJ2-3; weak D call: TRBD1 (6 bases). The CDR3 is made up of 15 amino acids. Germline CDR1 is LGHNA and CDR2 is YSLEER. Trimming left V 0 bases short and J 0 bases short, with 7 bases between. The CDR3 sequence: CASSQDTGSTDTQYF. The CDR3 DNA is TGCGCCAGCAGCCAAGACACAGGGAGCACAGATACGCAGTATTTT.

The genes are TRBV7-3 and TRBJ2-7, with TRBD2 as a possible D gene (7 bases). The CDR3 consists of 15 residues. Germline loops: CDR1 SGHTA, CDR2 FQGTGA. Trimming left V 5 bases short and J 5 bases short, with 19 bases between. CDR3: CASSPSGGLLDEQYF. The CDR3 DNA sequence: TGTGCCAGCAGCCCCTCCGGGGGGCTATTGGACGAGCAGTACTTC.

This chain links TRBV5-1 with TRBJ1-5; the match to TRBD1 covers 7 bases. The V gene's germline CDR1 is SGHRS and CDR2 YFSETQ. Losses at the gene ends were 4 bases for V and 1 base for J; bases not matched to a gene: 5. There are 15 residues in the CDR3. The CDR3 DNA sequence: TGCGCCAGCAGCCCGACAGGGACGAGCAATCAGCCCCAGCATTTT. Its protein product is CASSPTGTSNQPQHF.

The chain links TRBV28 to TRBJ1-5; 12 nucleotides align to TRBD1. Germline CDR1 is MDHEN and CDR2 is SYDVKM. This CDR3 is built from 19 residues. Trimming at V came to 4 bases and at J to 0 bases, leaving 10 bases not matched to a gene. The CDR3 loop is CASSSSGQGAGYSNQPQHF. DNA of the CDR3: TGTGCCAGCAGTTCCTCGGGACAGGGGGCAGGATATAGCAATCAGCCCCAGCATTTT.

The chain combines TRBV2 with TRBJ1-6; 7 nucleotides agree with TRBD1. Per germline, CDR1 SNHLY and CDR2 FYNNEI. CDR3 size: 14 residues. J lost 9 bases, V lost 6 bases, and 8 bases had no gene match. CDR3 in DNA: TGTGCCAGCAGACTCGACAGGGAAGGTTCACCCCTCCACTTT. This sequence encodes CASRLDREGSPLHF.

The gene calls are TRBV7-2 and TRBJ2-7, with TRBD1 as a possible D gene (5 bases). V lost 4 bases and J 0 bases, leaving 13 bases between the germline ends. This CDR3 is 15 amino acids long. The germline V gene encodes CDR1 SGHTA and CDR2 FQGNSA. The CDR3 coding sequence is TGTGCCAGCAGCTCCCAGGGCGGAAGCTCCTACGAGCAGTACTTC. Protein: CASSSQGGSSYEQYF.

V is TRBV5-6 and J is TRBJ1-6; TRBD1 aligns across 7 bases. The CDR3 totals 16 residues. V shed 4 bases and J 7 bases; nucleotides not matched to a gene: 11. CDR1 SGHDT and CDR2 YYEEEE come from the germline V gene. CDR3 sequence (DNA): TGTGCCAGCAGCAAACTCGACAGGGCACCGAATTCACCCCTCCACTTT. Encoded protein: CASSKLDRAPNSPLHF.

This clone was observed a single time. The CDR3 DNA sequence: TGTGCCAGCAGCTTAATAAGGGGTATTAGCAATCAGCCCCAGCATTTT. This translates into CASSLIRGISNQPQHF. V gene TRBV7-8 combines with J gene TRBJ1-5; D perhaps matches TRBD1 (5 bases). Trimming left V 2 bases short and J 0 bases short, with 11 bases between. This CDR3 spans 16 amino acids. Germline V CDR1 and CDR2: SGHVS, FQNEAQ.

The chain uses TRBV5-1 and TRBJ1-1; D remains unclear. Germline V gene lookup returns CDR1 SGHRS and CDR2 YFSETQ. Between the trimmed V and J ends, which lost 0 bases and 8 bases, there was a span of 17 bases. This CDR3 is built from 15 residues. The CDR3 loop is CASSLDSFGEKEAFF. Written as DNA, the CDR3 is TGCGCCAGCAGCTTGGATTCTTTTGGGGAGAAGGAAGCTTTCTTT.

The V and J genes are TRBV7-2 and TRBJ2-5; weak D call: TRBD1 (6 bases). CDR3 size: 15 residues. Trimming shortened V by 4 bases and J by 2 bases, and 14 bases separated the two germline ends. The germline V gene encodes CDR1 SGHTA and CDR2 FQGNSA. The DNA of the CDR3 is TGTGCCAGCAGCTCACAGGGTTTGGAGCAAGAGACCCAGTACTTC. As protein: CASSSQGLEQETQYF.

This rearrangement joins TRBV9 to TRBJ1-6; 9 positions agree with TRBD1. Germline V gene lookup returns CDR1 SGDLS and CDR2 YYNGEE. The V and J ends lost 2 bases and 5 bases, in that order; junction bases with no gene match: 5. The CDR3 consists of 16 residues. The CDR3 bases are TGTGCCAGCAGCGTTTCGGGACAGGGCAATAATTCACCCCTCCACTTT. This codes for CASSVSGQGNNSPLHF. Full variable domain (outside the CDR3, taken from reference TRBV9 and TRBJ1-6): DSGVTQTPKHLITATGQRVTLRCSPRSGDLSVYWYQQSLDQGLQFLIQYYNGEERAKGNILERFSAQQFPDLHSELNLSSLELGDSALYFCASSVSGQGNNSPLHFGNGTRLTVT.

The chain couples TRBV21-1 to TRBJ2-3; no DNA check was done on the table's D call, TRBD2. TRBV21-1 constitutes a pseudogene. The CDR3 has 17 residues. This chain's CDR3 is CASSKAPTSGLTDTQYF. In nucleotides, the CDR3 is TGTGCCAGCAGCAAAGCGCCTACTAGCGGGTTGACAGATACGCAGTATTTT.

The CDR3 sequence is CASSYQRQGDTEAFF. The CDR3 bases are TGCGCCAGCAGCTACCAACGGCAGGGGGACACTGAAGCTTTCTTT. The V gene is TRBV5-1, the J gene TRBJ1-1, with 7 nucleotides matching TRBD1. Germline V gene lookup returns CDR1 SGHRS and CDR2 YFSETQ. This CDR3 contains 15 residues. Trimming cost V 3 bases and J 3 bases; bases outside gene matches: 8.

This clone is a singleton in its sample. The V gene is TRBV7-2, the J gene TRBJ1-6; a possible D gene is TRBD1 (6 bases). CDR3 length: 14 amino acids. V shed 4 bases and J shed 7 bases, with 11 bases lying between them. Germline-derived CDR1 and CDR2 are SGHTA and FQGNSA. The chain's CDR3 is CASSSRGRNSPLHF. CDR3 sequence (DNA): TGTGCCAGCAGCTCCAGGGGTAGGAATTCACCCCTCCACTTT.

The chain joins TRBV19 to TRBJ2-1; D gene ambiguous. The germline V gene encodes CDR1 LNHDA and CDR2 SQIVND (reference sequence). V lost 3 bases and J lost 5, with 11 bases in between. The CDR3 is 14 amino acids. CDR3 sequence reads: CASSMPPRHNEQFF. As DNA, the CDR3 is TGTGCCAGTAGTATGCCACCTAGACACAATGAGCAGTTCTTC.

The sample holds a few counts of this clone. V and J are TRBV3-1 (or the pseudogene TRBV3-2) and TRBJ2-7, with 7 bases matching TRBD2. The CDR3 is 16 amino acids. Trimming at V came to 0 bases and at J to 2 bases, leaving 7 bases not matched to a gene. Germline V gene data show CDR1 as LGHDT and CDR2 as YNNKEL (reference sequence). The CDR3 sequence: CASSQDRAGKTYEQYF. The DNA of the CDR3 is TGTGCCAGCAGCCAAGATCGAGCGGGAAAGACCTACGAGCAGTACTTC.

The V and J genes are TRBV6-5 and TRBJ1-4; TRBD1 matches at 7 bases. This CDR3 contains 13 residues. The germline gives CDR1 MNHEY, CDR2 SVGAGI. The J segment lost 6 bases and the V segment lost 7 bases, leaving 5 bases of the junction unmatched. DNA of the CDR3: TGTGCCAGCAAGGGGGCTTATTATGAAAAACTGTTTTTT. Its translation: CASKGAYYEKLFF.

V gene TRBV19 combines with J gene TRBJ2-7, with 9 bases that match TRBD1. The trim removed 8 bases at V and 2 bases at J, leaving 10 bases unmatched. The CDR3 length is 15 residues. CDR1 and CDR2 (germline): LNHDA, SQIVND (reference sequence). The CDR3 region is CASHQTGTGPYEQYF. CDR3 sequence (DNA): TGTGCCAGTCATCAAACCGGGACAGGGCCCTACGAGCAGTACTTC.

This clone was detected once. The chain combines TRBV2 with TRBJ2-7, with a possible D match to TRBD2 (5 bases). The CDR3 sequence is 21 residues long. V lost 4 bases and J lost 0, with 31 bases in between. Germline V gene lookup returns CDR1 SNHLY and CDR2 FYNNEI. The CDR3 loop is CASSGPRRQESLPQSSYEQYF. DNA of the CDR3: TGTGCCAGCAGTGGGCCGAGGAGGCAGGAGAGCCTTCCTCAGAGCTCCTACGAGCAGTACTTC.

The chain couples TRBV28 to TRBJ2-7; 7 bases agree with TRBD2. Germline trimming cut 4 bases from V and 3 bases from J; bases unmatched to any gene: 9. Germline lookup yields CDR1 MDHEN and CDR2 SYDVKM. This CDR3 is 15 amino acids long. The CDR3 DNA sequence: TGTGCCAGCAGTTCTACTGGACTAGGAAGCTACGAGCAGTACTTC. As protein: CASSSTGLGSYEQYF.

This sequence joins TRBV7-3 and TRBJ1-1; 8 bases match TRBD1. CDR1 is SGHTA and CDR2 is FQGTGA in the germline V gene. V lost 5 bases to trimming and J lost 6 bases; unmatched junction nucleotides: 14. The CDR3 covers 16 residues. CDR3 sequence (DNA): TGTGCCAGCAGCCCGTCAGGGGGCGCTGGCCCCGCTGAAGCTTTCTTT. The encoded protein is CASSPSGGAGPAEAFF.